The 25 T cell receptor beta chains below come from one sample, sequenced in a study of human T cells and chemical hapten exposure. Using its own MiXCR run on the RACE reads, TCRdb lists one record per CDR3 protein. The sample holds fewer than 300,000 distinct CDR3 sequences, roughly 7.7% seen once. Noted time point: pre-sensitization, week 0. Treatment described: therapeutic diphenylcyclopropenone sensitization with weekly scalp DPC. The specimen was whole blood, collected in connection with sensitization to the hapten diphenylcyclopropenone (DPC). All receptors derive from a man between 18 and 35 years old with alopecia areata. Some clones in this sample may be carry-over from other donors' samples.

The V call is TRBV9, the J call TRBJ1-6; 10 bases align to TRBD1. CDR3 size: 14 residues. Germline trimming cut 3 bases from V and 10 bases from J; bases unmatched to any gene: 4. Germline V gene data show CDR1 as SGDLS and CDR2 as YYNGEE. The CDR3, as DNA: TGTGCCAGCAGCGCCGGGACAGGGGAGTCACCCCTCCACTTT. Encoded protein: CASSAGTGESPLHF. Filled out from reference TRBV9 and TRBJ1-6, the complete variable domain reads DSGVTQTPKHLITATGQRVTLRCSPRSGDLSVYWYQQSLDQGLQFLIQYYNGEERAKGNILERFSAQQFPDLHSELNLSSLELGDSALYFCASSAGTGESPLHFGNGTRLTVT.

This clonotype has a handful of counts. The CDR3 region is CASSRTAKNIQYF. The CDR3 coding sequence is TGTGCCAGCAGCCGGACAGCCAAAAACATTCAGTACTTC. The V call is TRBV5-6, the J call TRBJ2-4; D call uncertain. Germline CDR1 reads SGHDT; CDR2 reads YYEEEE. CDR3 length: 13 residues. The V end was cut by 4 bases, the J end by 0 bases, with 5 bases between.

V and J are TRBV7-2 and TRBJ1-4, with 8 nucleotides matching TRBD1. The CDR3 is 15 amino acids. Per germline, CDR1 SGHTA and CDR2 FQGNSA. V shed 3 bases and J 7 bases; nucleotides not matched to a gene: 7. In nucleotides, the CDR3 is TGTGCCAGCAGCTTGGGACAGGTTTTCAGTGAAAAACTGTTTTTT. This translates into CASSLGQVFSEKLFF.

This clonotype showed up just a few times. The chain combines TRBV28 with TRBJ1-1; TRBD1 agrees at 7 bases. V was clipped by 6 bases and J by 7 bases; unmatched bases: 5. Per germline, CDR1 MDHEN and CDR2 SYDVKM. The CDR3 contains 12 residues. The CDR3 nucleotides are TGTGCCAGCAGACAACAGGGGATTGAAGCTTTCTTT. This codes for CASRQQGIEAFF.

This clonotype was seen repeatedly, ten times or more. CDR3 sequence: CASSQPTGISAEAFF. In DNA, the CDR3 is TGTGCCAGCAGCCAACCGACAGGGATCAGCGCTGAAGCTTTCTTT. The chain combines TRBV3-1 with TRBJ1-1, with 7 bases fitting TRBD1. CDR1 is LGHDT, CDR2 YNNKEL, per germline (reference sequence). The CDR3 length is 15 residues. The V segment lost 2 bases and the J segment 6 bases; nucleotides outside the gene matches: 9. Full variable domain (rest looked up from reference TRBV3-1 and TRBJ1-1): DTAVSQTPKYLVTQMGNDKSIKCEQNLGHDTMYWYKQDSKKFLKIMFSYNNKELIINETVPNRFSPKSPDKAHLNLHINSLELGDSAVYFCASSQPTGISAEAFFGQGTRLTVV.

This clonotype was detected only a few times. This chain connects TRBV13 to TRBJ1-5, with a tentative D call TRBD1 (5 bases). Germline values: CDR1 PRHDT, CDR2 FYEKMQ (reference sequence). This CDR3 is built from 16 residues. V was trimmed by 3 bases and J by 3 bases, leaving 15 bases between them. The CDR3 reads CASSFRQSDHNQPQHF. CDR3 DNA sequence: TGTGCCAGCAGCTTTCGACAGAGTGACCACAATCAGCCCCAGCATTTT.

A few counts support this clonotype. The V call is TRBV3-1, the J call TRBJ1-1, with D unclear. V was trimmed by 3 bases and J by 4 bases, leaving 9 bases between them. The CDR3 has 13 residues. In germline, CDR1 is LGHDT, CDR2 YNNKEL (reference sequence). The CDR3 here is CASSHPVGTEAFF. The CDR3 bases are TGTGCCAGCAGCCATCCGGTAGGCACTGAAGCTTTCTTT. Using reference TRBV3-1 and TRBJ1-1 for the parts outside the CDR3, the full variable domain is DTAVSQTPKYLVTQMGNDKSIKCEQNLGHDTMYWYKQDSKKFLKIMFSYNNKELIINETVPNRFSPKSPDKAHLNLHINSLELGDSAVYFCASSHPVGTEAFFGQGTRLTVV.

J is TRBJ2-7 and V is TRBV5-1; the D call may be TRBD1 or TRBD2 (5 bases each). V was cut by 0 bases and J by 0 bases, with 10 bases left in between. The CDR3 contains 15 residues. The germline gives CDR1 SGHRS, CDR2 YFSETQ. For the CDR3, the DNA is TGCGCCAGCAGCTTGGACGGGGCTTACTCCTACGAGCAGTACTTC. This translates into CASSLDGAYSYEQYF.

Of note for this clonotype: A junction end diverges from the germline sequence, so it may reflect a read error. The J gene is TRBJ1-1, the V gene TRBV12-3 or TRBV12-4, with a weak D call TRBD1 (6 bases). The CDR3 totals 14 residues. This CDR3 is CAGSLTRGGTEAFF. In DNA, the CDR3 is TGTGCCGGCAGTCTAACCAGGGGTGGCACTGAAGCTTTCTTT.

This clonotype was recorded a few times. In DNA, the CDR3 is TGCAGTGCTAGTCTTTCAGAGATTGGCTATGGCTACACCTTC. Translating it yields CSASLSEIGYGYTF. V gene TRBV20-1 combines with J gene TRBJ1-2, with D uncertain. This CDR3 has 14 amino acids. The ends were cut back, 3 bases at V and 4 bases at J, with 15 bases in the middle. Germline assignment: CDR1 DFQATT and CDR2 SNEGSKA (reference sequence).

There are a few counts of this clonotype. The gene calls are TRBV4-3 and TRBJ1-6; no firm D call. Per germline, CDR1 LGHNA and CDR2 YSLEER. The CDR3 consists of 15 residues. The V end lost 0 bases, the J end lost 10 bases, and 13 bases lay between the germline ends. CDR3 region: CASSQEVAPVSPLHF. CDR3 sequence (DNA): TGCGCCAGCAGCCAAGAAGTCGCCCCCGTGTCACCCCTCCACTTT.

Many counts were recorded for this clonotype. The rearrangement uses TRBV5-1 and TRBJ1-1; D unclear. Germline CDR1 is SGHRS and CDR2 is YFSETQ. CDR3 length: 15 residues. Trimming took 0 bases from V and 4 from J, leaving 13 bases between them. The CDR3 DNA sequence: TGCGCCAGCAGCTTGGTCGGGCCCCGGGGCACTGAAGCTTTCTTT. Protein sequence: CASSLVGPRGTEAFF. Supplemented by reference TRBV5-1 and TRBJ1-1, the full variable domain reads KAGVTQTPRYLIKTRGQQVTLSCSPISGHRSVSWYQQTPGQGLQFLFEYFSETQRNKGNFPGRFSGRQFSNSRSEMNVSTLELGDSALYLCASSLVGPRGTEAFFGQGTRLTVV.

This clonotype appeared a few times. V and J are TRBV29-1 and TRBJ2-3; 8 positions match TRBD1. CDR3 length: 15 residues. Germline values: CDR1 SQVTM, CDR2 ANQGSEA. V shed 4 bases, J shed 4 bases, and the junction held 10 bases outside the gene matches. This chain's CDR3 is CSVGQGLYGADTQYF. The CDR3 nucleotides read TGCAGCGTTGGACAGGGGTTGTATGGGGCAGATACGCAGTATTTT.

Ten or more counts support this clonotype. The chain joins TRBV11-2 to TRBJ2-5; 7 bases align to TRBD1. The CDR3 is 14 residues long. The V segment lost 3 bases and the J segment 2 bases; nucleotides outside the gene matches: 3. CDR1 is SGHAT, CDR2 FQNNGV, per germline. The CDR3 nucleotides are TGTGCCAGCAGCTTCGGGACAGCTCAAGAGACCCAGTACTTC. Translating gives CASSFGTAQETQYF. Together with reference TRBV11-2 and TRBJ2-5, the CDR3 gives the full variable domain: EAGVAQSPRYKIIEKRQSVAFWCNPISGHATLYWYQQILGQGPKLLIQFQNNGVVDDSQLPKDRFSAERLKGVDSTLKIQPAKLEDSAVYLCASSFGTAQETQYFGPGTRLLVL.

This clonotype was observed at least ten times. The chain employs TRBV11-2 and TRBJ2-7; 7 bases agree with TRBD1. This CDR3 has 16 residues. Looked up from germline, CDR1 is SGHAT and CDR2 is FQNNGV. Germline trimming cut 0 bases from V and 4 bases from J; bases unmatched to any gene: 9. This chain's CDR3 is CASSLDSLGQSYEQYF. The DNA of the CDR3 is TGTGCCAGCAGCTTAGACTCCCTGGGACAGTCATACGAGCAGTACTTC.

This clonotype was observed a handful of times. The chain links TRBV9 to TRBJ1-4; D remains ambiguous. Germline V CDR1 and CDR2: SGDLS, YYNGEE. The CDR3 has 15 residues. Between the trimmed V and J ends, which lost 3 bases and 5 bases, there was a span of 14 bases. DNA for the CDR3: TGTGCCAGCAGCGCTATCGTTGGACGGAATGAAAAACTGTTTTTT. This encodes CASSAIVGRNEKLFF.

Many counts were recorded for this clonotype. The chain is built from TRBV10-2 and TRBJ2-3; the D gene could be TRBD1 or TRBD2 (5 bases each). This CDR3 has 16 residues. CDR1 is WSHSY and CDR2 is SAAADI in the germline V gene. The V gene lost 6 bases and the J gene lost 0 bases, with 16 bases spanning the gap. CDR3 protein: CASRGTGHASTDTQYF. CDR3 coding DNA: TGCGCCAGCAGGGGTACGGGGCACGCTAGCACAGATACGCAGTATTTT.

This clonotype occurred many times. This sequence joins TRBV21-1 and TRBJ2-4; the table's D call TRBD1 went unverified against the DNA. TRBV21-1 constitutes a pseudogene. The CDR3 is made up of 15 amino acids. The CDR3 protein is CASSKSGGPGYIQYF. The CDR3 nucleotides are TGTGCCAGCAGCAAAAGTGGGGGTCCGGGGTACATTCAGTACTTC.

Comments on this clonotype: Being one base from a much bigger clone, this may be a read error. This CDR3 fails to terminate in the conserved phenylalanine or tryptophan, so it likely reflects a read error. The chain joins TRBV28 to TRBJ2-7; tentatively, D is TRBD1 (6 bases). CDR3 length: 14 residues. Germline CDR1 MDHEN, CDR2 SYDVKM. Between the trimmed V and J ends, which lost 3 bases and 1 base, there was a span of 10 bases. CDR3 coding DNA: TGTGCCAGCAGTTTCTGGCAGGGGTCCTACGAGCAGTACCTC. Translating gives CASSFWQGSYEQYL.

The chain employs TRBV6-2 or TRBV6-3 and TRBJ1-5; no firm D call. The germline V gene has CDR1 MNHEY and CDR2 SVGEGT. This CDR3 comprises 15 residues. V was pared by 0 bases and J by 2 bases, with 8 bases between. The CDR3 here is CASSYSWVGNQPQHF. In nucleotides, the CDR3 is TGTGCCAGCAGTTACTCGTGGGTGGGCAATCAGCCCCAGCATTTT.

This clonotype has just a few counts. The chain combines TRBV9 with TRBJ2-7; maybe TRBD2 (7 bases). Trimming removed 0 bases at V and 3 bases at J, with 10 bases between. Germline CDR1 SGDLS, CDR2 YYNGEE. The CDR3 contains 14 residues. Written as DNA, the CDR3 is TGTGCCAGCAGCGTAGGCGGGGGCCGCTACGAGCAGTACGTC. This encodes CASSVGGGRYEQYV.

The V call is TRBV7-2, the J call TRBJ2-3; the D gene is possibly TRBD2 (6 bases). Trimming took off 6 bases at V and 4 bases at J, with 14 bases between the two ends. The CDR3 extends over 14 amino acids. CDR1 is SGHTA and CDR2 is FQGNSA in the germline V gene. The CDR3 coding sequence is TGTGCCAGCAGGGGCATGACTAGTTCAGATACGCAGTATTTT. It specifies CASRGMTSSDTQYF.

CDR3: CASSVGGQGGNTIYF. The DNA of the CDR3 is TGTGCCAGCAGCGTAGGCGGGCAAGGTGGAAACACCATATATTTT. The chain links TRBV9 to TRBJ1-3; no firm D call. Trimming removed 0 bases from V and 3 bases from J, with 10 bases in between. The CDR3 has 15 residues. Germline V gene sequence: CDR1 SGDLS, CDR2 YYNGEE.

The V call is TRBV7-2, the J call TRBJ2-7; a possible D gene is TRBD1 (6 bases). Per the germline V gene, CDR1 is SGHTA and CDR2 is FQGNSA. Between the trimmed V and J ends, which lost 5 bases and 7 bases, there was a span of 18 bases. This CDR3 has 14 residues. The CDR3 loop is CASSPKGVDWEQYV. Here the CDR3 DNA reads TGTGCCAGCAGCCCCAAGGGGGTCGACTGGGAGCAGTACGTC.

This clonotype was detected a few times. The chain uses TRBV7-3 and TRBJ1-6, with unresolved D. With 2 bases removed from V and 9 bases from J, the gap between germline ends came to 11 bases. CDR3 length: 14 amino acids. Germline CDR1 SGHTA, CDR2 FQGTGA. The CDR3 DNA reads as TGTGCCAGCAGCTTAGGACTCGGCGGTTCACCCCTCCACTTT. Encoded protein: CASSLGLGGSPLHF.